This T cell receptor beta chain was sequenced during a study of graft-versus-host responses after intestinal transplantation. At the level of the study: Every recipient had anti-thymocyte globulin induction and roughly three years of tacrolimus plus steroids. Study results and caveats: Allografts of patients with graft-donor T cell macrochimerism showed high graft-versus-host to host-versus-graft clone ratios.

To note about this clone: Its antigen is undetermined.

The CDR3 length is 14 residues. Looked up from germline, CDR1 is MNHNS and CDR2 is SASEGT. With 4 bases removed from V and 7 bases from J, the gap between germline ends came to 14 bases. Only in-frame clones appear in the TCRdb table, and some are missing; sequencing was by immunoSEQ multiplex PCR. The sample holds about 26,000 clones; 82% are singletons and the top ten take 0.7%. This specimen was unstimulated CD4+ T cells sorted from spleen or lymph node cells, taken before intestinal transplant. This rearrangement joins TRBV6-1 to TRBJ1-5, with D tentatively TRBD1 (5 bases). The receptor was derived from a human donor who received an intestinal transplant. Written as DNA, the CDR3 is TGTGCCAGCAGTGGGGCAGGGAATAGGCAGCCCCAGCATTTT. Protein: CASSGAGNRQPQHF.